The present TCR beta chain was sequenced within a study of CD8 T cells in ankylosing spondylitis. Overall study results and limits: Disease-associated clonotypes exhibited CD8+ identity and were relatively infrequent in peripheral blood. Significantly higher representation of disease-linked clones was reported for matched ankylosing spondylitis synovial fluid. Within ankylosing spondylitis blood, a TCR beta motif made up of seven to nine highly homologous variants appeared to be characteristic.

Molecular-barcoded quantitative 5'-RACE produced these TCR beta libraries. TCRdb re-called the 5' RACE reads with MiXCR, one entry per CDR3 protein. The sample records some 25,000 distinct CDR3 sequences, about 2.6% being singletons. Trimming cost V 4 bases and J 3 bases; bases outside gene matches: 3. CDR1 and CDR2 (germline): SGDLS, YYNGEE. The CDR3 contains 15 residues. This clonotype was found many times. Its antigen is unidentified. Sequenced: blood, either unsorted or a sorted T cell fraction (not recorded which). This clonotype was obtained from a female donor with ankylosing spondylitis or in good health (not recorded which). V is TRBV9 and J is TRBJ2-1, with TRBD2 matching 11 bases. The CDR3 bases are TGTGCCAGCAGCCCAACTAGCGGGAGCTACAATGAGCAGTTCTTC. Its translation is CASSPTSGSYNEQFF.